The rows below give T cell receptor beta chains drawn from one sample of a study of identical twins. TCRdb reprocessed the 5' RACE reads with MiXCR, giving one entry per CDR3 protein. The table has about 660,000 distinct CDR3 sequences, about 9.4% seen once; the top ten hold 0.75% to 1%. The same sample was also studied in work on yellow fever vaccine responses in identical twins.

Sequencing used PBMCs. These receptors were collected from a woman aged 18-29 years in good health. Both conserved end residues are part of each CDR3. Fields, in order: J gene, clone size, D gene, V gene, CDR3 DNA, CDR3 protein. The D gene is left open where the match is weak. For some rows the clone size is stated as once, few or many, or as a class when expanded; others skip it.

j_call: TRBJ2-3; clone_size: few; d_call: TRBD2; v_call: TRBV27; cdr3_nt: TGTGCCAGCAGCTTTGGGACTAGCGGAGATACGCAGTATTTT; cdr3_aa: CASSFGTSGDTQYF
j_call: TRBJ2-3; clone_size: few; d_call: -; v_call: TRBV29-1; cdr3_nt: TGCAGCGCCCACAGGGCAGGGGACGATACGCAGTATTTT; cdr3_aa: CSAHRAGDDTQYF
j_call: TRBJ2-7; clone_size: -; d_call: -; v_call: TRBV6-2/TRBV6-3; cdr3_nt: TGTGCCAGCAGTTTTTTCGTATTGGGCGACACCCTGTCCTACGAGCAGTACTTC; cdr3_aa: CASSFFVLGDTLSYEQYF
j_call: TRBJ2-1; clone_size: -; d_call: -; v_call: TRBV6-2/TRBV6-3; cdr3_nt: TGTGCCAGCAGCAAGACTAGTCTGCATGCGCAGTTCTTC; cdr3_aa: CASSKTSLHAQFF
j_call: TRBJ2-7; clone_size: -; d_call: TRBD1; v_call: TRBV6-5; cdr3_nt: TGTGCCAGCAGTTACACGACAGGGACCTACGAGCAGTACTTC; cdr3_aa: CASSYTTGTYEQYF
j_call: TRBJ1-5; clone_size: few; d_call: TRBD1; v_call: TRBV28; cdr3_nt: TGTGCCAGCAGTTTAACCGGACAGGGTGGGTATCAGCCCCAGCATTTT; cdr3_aa: CASSLTGQGGYQPQHF
j_call: TRBJ1-1; clone_size: few; d_call: -; v_call: TRBV10-3; cdr3_nt: TGTGCCATCAGACCCCGAGATCTATCGTCGAGCACTGAAGCTTTCTTT; cdr3_aa: CAIRPRDLSSSTEAFF
j_call: TRBJ2-7; clone_size: few; d_call: -; v_call: TRBV7-9; cdr3_nt: TGTGCCAGCAGCCCGCTTGGGGCTACAGGGAACGAGCAGTACTTC; cdr3_aa: CASSPLGATGNEQYF
j_call: TRBJ2-7; clone_size: -; d_call: -; v_call: TRBV7-2; cdr3_nt: TGTGCCAGCAGTCCCGACTCCCGGGTGTACTTC; cdr3_aa: CASSPDSRVYF
j_call: TRBJ2-2; clone_size: -; d_call: -; v_call: TRBV13; cdr3_nt: TGTGCCAGCAGCGGTCGGGGTTCCGGGGAGCTGTTTTTT; cdr3_aa: CASSGRGSGELFF
j_call: TRBJ2-5; clone_size: many; d_call: -; v_call: TRBV4-2; cdr3_nt: TGTGCCAGCAGCCAAGGCCCGGGGATCCAAGAGACCCAGTACTTC; cdr3_aa: CASSQGPGIQETQYF
j_call: TRBJ1-2; clone_size: many; d_call: TRBD1; v_call: TRBV12-3/TRBV12-4; cdr3_nt: TGTGCCAGCAGTTTAGTCGGGACAGGGTTTTATGGCTACACCTTC; cdr3_aa: CASSLVGTGFYGYTF
j_call: TRBJ2-5; clone_size: few; d_call: -; v_call: TRBV7-9; cdr3_nt: TGTGCCAGCAGCTTACAACTCCGGGAGACCCAGTACTTC; cdr3_aa: CASSLQLRETQYF
j_call: TRBJ2-2; clone_size: -; d_call: -; v_call: TRBV20-1; cdr3_nt: TGCAGTGCTAGTAACGGTTTGGACACCGGGGAGCTGTTTTTT; cdr3_aa: CSASNGLDTGELFF
j_call: TRBJ2-5; clone_size: -; d_call: -; v_call: TRBV9; cdr3_nt: TGTGCCAGCAGCGTTCACGGACAGTACCAAGAGACCCAGTACTTC; cdr3_aa: CASSVHGQYQETQYF
j_call: TRBJ2-3; clone_size: few; d_call: -; v_call: TRBV11-2; cdr3_nt: TGTGCCAGCAGCTTGAGGGGCAGGTGGGGGGATACGCAGTATTTT; cdr3_aa: CASSLRGRWGDTQYF
j_call: TRBJ2-5; clone_size: few; d_call: TRBD2; v_call: TRBV5-1; cdr3_nt: TGCGCCAGCAGCCCAGGGACTAGCGGGGGGGCAAAAGAGACCCAGTACTTC; cdr3_aa: CASSPGTSGGAKETQYF
j_call: TRBJ2-1; clone_size: -; d_call: -; v_call: TRBV15; cdr3_nt: TGTGCCACCAGCGCGCTCAATGAGCAGTTCTTC; cdr3_aa: CATSALNEQFF